Below, one T cell receptor (beta chain) is given with its context. The sample is drawn from a study of blood T cell repertoires in COVID-19. Study-level background: There were acute and convalescent COVID-19 samples, and they came from the United States, Italy and Spain. PBMCs, B-cell-depleted T cells, or T cells provided the cDNA or gDNA that made up the material.

Under the authors' procedure: Nucleated cell counts were estimated from reference gene primer amplification. TCRdb's copy holds only in-frame clones and misses some; the assay was immunoSEQ multiplex PCR. D and trimming were read from the DNA, whereas the V and J calls and clone size are those reported in that table. Counted here are about 80,000 clones, around 90% occurring once; the ten biggest clones make up 4.5% to 6%. Trimming left V 5 bases short and J 3 bases short, with 19 bases between. CDR3 length equals 17 residues. CDR1 SGHAT and CDR2 FQNNGV come from the germline V gene. Source material: peripheral blood. The sequence derives from a woman aged 80 or over with active or convalescent COVID-19. This chain joins TRBV11-2 and TRBJ2-2, with D possibly TRBD1 on 6 matching bases. The CDR3 loop reads CASSRRGGYTDTGELFF. For the CDR3, the DNA is TGTGCCAGCAGCCGGAGAGGGGGTTACACCGACACCGGGGAGCTGTTTTTT.